A single sample is the source of the 19 T cell receptor beta chains below, sequenced in a study of radiotherapy plus CTLA-4 blockade in lung cancer. The table came from immunoSEQ multiplex PCR; TCRdb's copy has only in-frame clones and leaves some out. The table includes about 83,000 clones, more than 60% detected once. Sequencing used peripheral blood, obtained from a patient treated with radiotherapy plus ipilimumab. These receptors all come from a human donor with non-small cell lung cancer who had a partial response to radiotherapy plus ipilimumab. Some clones in this sample may be carry-over from other donors' samples.

This sequence joins TRBV7-2 and TRBJ2-5; 8 bases line up with TRBD2. This CDR3 region has 15 residues. Germline-derived CDR1 and CDR2 are SGHTA and FQGNSA. V was clipped by 6 bases and J by 5 bases; unmatched bases: 11. In DNA form, the CDR3 reads TGTGCCAGCAGAGAGATGGACGGCGGGGGGGAGACCCAGTACTTC. It codes for CASREMDGGGETQYF.

This sequence joins TRBV6-1 and TRBJ2-3; TRBD1 matches at 7 bases. V shed 1 base and J 4 bases; nucleotides not matched to a gene: 2. CDR1 is MNHNS and CDR2 is SASEGT in the germline V gene. The CDR3 spans 14 residues. CDR3 nucleotides: TGTGCCAGCAGTGAAGACAGGGGTTCAGATACGCAGTATTTT. It translates to CASSEDRGSDTQYF.

Notes on this clone: At one boundary the junction diverges from the germline segment, which might be a read error. The rearrangement links TRBV19 to TRBJ1-4; D is undetermined. Germline CDR1 reads LNHDA; CDR2 reads SQIVND (reference sequence). This CDR3 region has 15 residues. CDR3 residues: CASSVGIATNEKLFF. The CDR3 nucleotides are TGTGCCAGTAGTGTCGGAATTGCAACTAATGAAAAGCTGTTTTTT.

This clone occurred once. This rearrangement joins TRBV4-2 to TRBJ2-3, with 7 bases lining up with TRBD2. V gave up 4 bases and J gave up 3 bases; unmatched junction bases: 4. Germline V gene sequence: CDR1 LGHNA, CDR2 YNFKEQ. The CDR3 totals 14 residues. CDR3 in DNA: TGTGCCAGCAGCCGAGGCGGGGGAACAGATACGCAGTATTTT. This translates into CASSRGGGTDTQYF.

The rearrangement uses TRBV18 and TRBJ2-1; D is ambiguous. The CDR3 covers 16 residues. V was cut by 2 bases and J by 5 bases, with 16 bases left in between. Germline CDR1 KGHSH, CDR2 LQKENI. CDR3 sequence (DNA): TGTGCCAGCTCACCAATCTTCCCGACAAGGAACAATGAGCAGTTCTTC. Its protein product is CASSPIFPTRNNEQFF.

The chain combines TRBV18 with TRBJ2-2; TRBD2 might be the D (5 bases). V lost 6 bases to trimming and J lost 1 base, with 15 bases between them. CDR1 is KGHSH, CDR2 LQKENI, per germline. The CDR3 is made up of 16 amino acids. The CDR3 sequence: CASSSLGGRNTGELFF. CDR3 DNA: TGTGCCAGCTCGAGTCTTGGCGGGCGGAACACCGGGGAGCTGTTTTTT.

V usage is TRBV4-2 and J usage is TRBJ2-7; 10 bases are a match to TRBD2. V trimming: 4 bases; J trimming: 3 bases; junction bases outside the gene matches: 9. Germline CDR1 and CDR2: LGHNA and YNFKEQ. CDR3 length equals 16 residues. The CDR3 DNA reads as TGTGCCAGCAGCCGGGATGGGACTAGCGAAGGCTACGAGCAGTACTTC. Residues: CASSRDGTSEGYEQYF.

This sequence joins TRBV7-8 and TRBJ2-3; 9 nucleotides align to TRBD2. CDR1 and CDR2 from the germline V gene are SGHVS and FQNEAQ. The CDR3 runs 16 residues. Germline trimming cut 7 bases from V and 4 bases from J; bases unmatched to any gene: 12. The CDR3, as DNA: TGTGCCAGCAACCGACTAGCGGCCTCCCGGGCAGATACGCAGTATTTT. It translates to CASNRLAASRADTQYF. Together with reference TRBV7-8 and TRBJ2-3, the CDR3 gives the full variable domain: GAGVSQSPRYKVAKRGQDVALRCDPISGHVSLFWYQQALGQGPEFLTYFQNEAQLDKSGLPSDRFFAERPEGSVSTLKIQRTQQEDSAVYLCASNRLAASRADTQYFGPGTRLTVL.

On this clone: Other nucleotide sequences from this sample produce the same CDR3. V gene TRBV29-1 combines with J gene TRBJ2-3, with 10 positions matching TRBD1. The V and J ends lost 3 bases and 2 bases, in that order; junction bases with no gene match: 2. CDR3 size: 14 residues. Germline loops: CDR1 SQVTM, CDR2 ANQGSEA. DNA of the CDR3: TGCAGCGTTGAGGGACAGGGGTACACAGATACGCAGTATTTT. Encoded protein: CSVEGQGYTDTQYF.

V usage is TRBV9 and J usage is TRBJ1-2, with D unclear. Germline CDR1 and CDR2: SGDLS and YYNGEE. The CDR3 extends over 13 amino acids. V lost 4 bases and J lost 8, with 15 bases in between. The CDR3 DNA follows: TGTGCCAGCAGCAAGGGCGGAGGTTGGGGCTACACCTTC. This sequence encodes CASSKGGGWGYTF.

The J gene is TRBJ1-2, the V gene TRBV7-9; D is unresolved. Germline CDR1 is SEHNR and CDR2 is FQNEAQ (reference sequence). Trimming pared 8 bases from V and 3 bases from J, leaving 10 bases between. The CDR3 runs to 12 residues. CDR3 coding DNA: TGTGCCAGCGGAGGGAGTTACTATGGCTACACCTTC. It codes for CASGGSYYGYTF.

The chain couples TRBV18 to TRBJ2-1, with TRBD2 matching 7 bases. The CDR3 spans 19 residues. Trimming took 0 bases from V and 2 from J; bases not matched to a gene: 13. The germline gives CDR1 KGHSH, CDR2 LQKENI. CDR3 DNA sequence: TGTGCCAGCTCACCACCGACTTCCTCCAGTGGGGGGGCCTACAATGAGCAGTTCTTC. This encodes CASSPPTSSSGGAYNEQFF.

This sequence joins TRBV2 and TRBJ1-3; a weak D match, TRBD1 (6 bases). Trimming removed 6 bases at V and 2 bases at J, with 11 bases between. This CDR3 is 14 amino acids long. Per germline, CDR1 SNHLY and CDR2 FYNNEI. CDR3 protein: CASRTDSTGNTIYF. The CDR3 nucleotides read TGTGCCAGCAGGACGGACAGTACTGGAAACACCATATATTTT.

V and J are TRBV9 and TRBJ2-1; TRBD1 is a possible D gene (5 bases). The CDR3 length is 14 residues. V gave up 4 bases and J gave up 2 bases, with 10 bases separating them. Germline V gene data show CDR1 as SGDLS and CDR2 as YYNGEE. CDR3 in DNA: TGTGCCAGCAGCCCGTGGACACCCTACAATGAGCAGTTCTTC. Residues: CASSPWTPYNEQFF.

CDR3 DNA sequence: TGCAGCGCCATCCGGGGACAGGGTAGCGACGAGCAGTACTTC. It yields the protein CSAIRGQGSDEQYF. The V gene is TRBV29-1, the J gene TRBJ2-7; TRBD1 matches 9 bases. Germline V gene sequence: CDR1 SQVTM, CDR2 ANQGSEA. CDR3 size: 14 residues. J gave up 5 bases and V 7 bases, and 12 bases lay outside the gene matches.

This clone was detected once. The chain has TRBV9 and TRBJ2-7; 7 bases fit TRBD1. This CDR3 is built from 15 residues. Germline values: CDR1 SGDLS, CDR2 YYNGEE. J was trimmed by 6 bases and V by 4 bases; bases with no gene match: 13. The CDR3: CASSLETGFPAEQYF. The CDR3 DNA is TGTGCCAGCAGCTTGGAGACAGGGTTCCCGGCCGAGCAGTACTTC.

V and J are TRBV9 and TRBJ1-2; 12 bases map to TRBD1. Germline V lookup: CDR1 SGDLS, CDR2 YYNGEE. The ends lost 3 bases at V and 7 bases at J; junction bases unmatched: 4. The length of the CDR3 is 14 residues. CDR3 bases: TGTGCCAGCAGCGGGGGACAGGGGGCAGGTGGCTACACCTTC. It yields the protein CASSGGQGAGGYTF.

The chain links TRBV7-2 to TRBJ2-2, with a weak D call TRBD2 (6 bases). Trimming left V 1 base short and J 4 bases short, with 7 bases between. Per the germline V gene, CDR1 is SGHTA and CDR2 is FQGNSA. There are 14 residues in the CDR3. CDR3 region: CASSLGTTTGELFF. The CDR3 DNA reads as TGTGCCAGCAGCTTAGGGACTACCACCGGGGAGCTGTTTTTT.

This clone was picked up a small number of times. The V call is TRBV5-6, the J call TRBJ2-1; 9 bases map to TRBD2. The CDR3 spans 16 residues. Germline V gene sequence: CDR1 SGHDT, CDR2 YYEEEE. V was clipped by 0 bases and J by 10 bases; unmatched bases: 11. The CDR3 protein is CASSLDGAGGPREQFF. The DNA of the CDR3 is TGTGCCAGCAGCTTGGATGGGGCGGGAGGGCCGCGGGAGCAGTTCTTC.